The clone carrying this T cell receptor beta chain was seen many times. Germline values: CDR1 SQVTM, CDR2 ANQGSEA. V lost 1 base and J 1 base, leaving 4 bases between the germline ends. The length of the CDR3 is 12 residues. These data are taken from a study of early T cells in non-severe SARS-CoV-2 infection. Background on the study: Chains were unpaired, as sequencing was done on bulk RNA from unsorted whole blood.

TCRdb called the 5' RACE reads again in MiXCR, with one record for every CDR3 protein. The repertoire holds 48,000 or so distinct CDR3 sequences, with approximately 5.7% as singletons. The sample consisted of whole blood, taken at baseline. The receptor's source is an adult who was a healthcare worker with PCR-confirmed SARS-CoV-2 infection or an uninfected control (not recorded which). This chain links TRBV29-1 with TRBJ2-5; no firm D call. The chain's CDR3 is CSVEVGQETQYF. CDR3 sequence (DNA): TGCAGCGTTGAAGTGGGCCAAGAGACCCAGTACTTC.